The 28 T cell receptor beta chains below all came from one sample that was sequenced in a study of blood T cell repertoires in COVID-19. The assay was immunoSEQ multiplex PCR, and TCRdb's table has in-frame clones only and misses some. Of hundreds of thousands of clones in the sample, about 89% were seen once. Material: peripheral blood. These receptors came from a woman under 40 with COVID-19, enrolled during active disease.

The chain recombines TRBV29-1 with TRBJ1-2; 9 nucleotides match TRBD1. This CDR3 region has 13 residues. Germline values: CDR1 SQVTM, CDR2 ANQGSEA. The V gene end was trimmed by 5 bases and the J gene end by 1 base; junction bases not matched to a gene: 2. In DNA form, the CDR3 reads TGCAGCGTTACGGGACAGGGTAACTATGGCTACACCTTC. Encoded protein: CSVTGQGNYGYTF. The full variable domain, rest sourced from reference TRBV29-1 and TRBJ1-2, is SAVISQKPSRDICQRGTSLTIQCQVDSQVTMMFWYRQQPGQSLTLIATANQGSEATYESGFVIDKFPISRPNLTFSTLTVSNMSPEDSSIYLCSVTGQGNYGYTFGSGTRLTVV.

V is TRBV6-1 and J is TRBJ2-7; 8 nucleotides agree with TRBD2. The CDR3 length is 16 residues. The germline gives CDR1 MNHNS, CDR2 SASEGT. The trim removed 4 bases at V and 3 bases at J, leaving 11 bases unmatched. CDR3 coding DNA: TGTGCCAGCAGTGCCCAATCACTAGCGGCCCTCTACGAGCAGTACTTC. Its protein product is CASSAQSLAALYEQYF.

The genes are TRBV5-1 and TRBJ1-1, with D unresolved. Germline values: CDR1 SGHRS, CDR2 YFSETQ. V lost 5 bases and J lost 4, with 6 bases in between. The CDR3 extends over 11 amino acids. The DNA for the CDR3 is TGCGCCAGCAGATCAGGCACTGAAGCTTTCTTT. As protein: CASRSGTEAFF.

The V gene is TRBV6-6, the J gene TRBJ2-1; TRBD2 matches 11 bases. Germline CDR1 reads MNHNY; CDR2 reads SVGAGI (reference sequence). The CDR3 sequence is 17 residues long. Unmatched junction bases numbered 13, after V lost 5 bases and J lost 7 bases. CDR3 sequence: CASSRDVAGGGGNEQFF. The CDR3 nucleotides read TGTGCCAGCAGTCGAGACGTAGCGGGAGGGGGGGGAAATGAGCAGTTCTTC.

This clone was counted many times. This chain connects TRBV4-2 to TRBJ1-2, with D possibly matching TRBD1 (5 bases). Germline V CDR1 and CDR2: LGHNA, YNFKEQ. The CDR3 runs to 15 residues. Trimming cost V 0 bases and J 3 bases, with 11 bases left between them. CDR3 nucleotide sequence: TGTGCCAGCAGCCAAGATGTCAGGGATTACTATGGCTACACCTTC. Protein product: CASSQDVRDYYGYTF.

This clone has a single count. V usage is TRBV7-2 and J usage is TRBJ2-2, with D maybe TRBD1 (5 bases). Trimming shortened V by 2 bases and J by 1 base, and 8 bases separated the two germline ends. This CDR3 has 15 amino acids. The germline gives CDR1 SGHTA, CDR2 FQGNSA. The CDR3 protein is CASSLLGLNTGELFF. Written as DNA, the CDR3 is TGTGCCAGCAGCTTATTGGGGCTGAACACCGGGGAGCTGTTTTTT.

J is TRBJ2-3 and V is TRBV5-1, with 7 bases lining up with TRBD2. The CDR3 loop spans 17 amino acids. Germline V gene data show CDR1 as SGHRS and CDR2 as YFSETQ. The V gene end was trimmed by 3 bases and the J gene end by 7 bases; junction bases not matched to a gene: 17. DNA of the CDR3: TGCGCCAGCAGCTCCCCCCTTGAAGCGGGAACACCATATACGCAGTATTTT. It encodes CASSSPLEAGTPYTQYF.

This chain connects TRBV29-1 to TRBJ2-3, with TRBD2 identical over 9 bases. This CDR3 is 14 amino acids long. CDR1 and CDR2 from the germline V gene are SQVTM and ANQGSEA. Losses at the gene ends were 6 bases for V and 2 bases for J; bases not matched to a gene: 6. The CDR3 protein is CSVLGGGVTDTQYF. The CDR3 bases are TGCAGCGTCCTCGGCGGGGGGGTCACAGATACGCAGTATTTT.

The chain carries TRBV10-3 and TRBJ2-2; TRBD1 matches 9 bases. The CDR3 runs 14 residues. With V trimmed by 10 bases and J by 6 bases, 9 bases remained unmatched. The germline V gene has CDR1 ENHRY and CDR2 SYGVKD. CDR3 sequence: CATSWDRAPGELFF. DNA for the CDR3: TGTGCCACCTCTTGGGACAGGGCCCCCGGGGAGCTGTTTTTT.

The chain links TRBV19 to TRBJ2-1; 7 bases map to TRBD2. The CDR3 sequence is 15 residues long. Germline CDR1 is LNHDA and CDR2 is SQIVND (reference sequence). V lost 11 bases to trimming and J lost 7 bases; unmatched junction nucleotides: 17. The DNA of the CDR3 is TGTGCCTCTAGTGCGATCGGGCGGGAGCATAATGAGCAGTTCTTC. It codes for CASSAIGREHNEQFF.

This chain uses TRBV9 with TRBJ2-1; 10 bases are shared with TRBD2. The CDR3 has 15 amino acids. Trimming removed 4 bases from V and 4 bases from J; junction bases left unmatched: 5. Germline CDR1 and CDR2: SGDLS and YYNGEE. CDR3 coding DNA: TGTGCCAGCAGCACCAGACTAGCGGGTTACAATGAGCAGTTCTTC. Encoded protein: CASSTRLAGYNEQFF. Supplemented by reference TRBV9 and TRBJ2-1, the full variable domain reads DSGVTQTPKHLITATGQRVTLRCSPRSGDLSVYWYQQSLDQGLQFLIQYYNGEERAKGNILERFSAQQFPDLHSELNLSSLELGDSALYFCASSTRLAGYNEQFFGPGTRLTVL.

This clone has more than one count but fewer than ten. The chain recombines TRBV2 with TRBJ1-6; TRBD1 agrees at 7 bases. V was clipped by 4 bases and J by 8 bases; unmatched bases: 8. This CDR3 has 15 amino acids. The V gene's germline CDR1 is SNHLY and CDR2 FYNNEI. CDR3 nucleotides: TGTGCCAGCAGTGTATCAGGGGGTTGGGATTCACCCCTCCACTTT. Residues: CASSVSGGWDSPLHF. Complete variable domain (other parts from reference TRBV2 and TRBJ1-6): EPEVTQTPSHQVTQMGQEVILRCVPISNHLYFYWYRQILGQKVEFLVSFYNNEISEKSEIFDDQFSVERPDGSNFTLKIRSTKLEDSAMYFCASSVSGGWDSPLHFGNGTRLTVT.

The rearrangement links TRBV20-1 to TRBJ1-1; D is perhaps TRBD1 (5 bases). V was clipped by 3 bases and J by 4 bases, with 21 bases between them. The CDR3 sequence is 16 residues long. From germline, CDR1 is DFQATT and CDR2 SNEGSKA (reference sequence). CDR3 in amino acids: CSASPQGGSISTEAFF. Here the CDR3 DNA reads TGCAGTGCTAGTCCCCAGGGTGGCAGTATAAGCACTGAAGCTTTCTTT.

The J gene is TRBJ1-1, the V gene TRBV6-2 or TRBV6-3, with 8 bases matching TRBD1. The CDR3 extends over 15 amino acids. Germline trimming cut 2 bases from V and 10 bases from J; bases unmatched to any gene: 12. Germline V gives CDR1 MNHEY, CDR2 SVGEGT. CDR3 sequence reads: CASSYPEGLTGGAFF. CDR3 nucleotides: TGTGCCAGCAGTTACCCTGAGGGGCTTACAGGGGGAGCTTTCTTT.

The chain joins TRBV27 to TRBJ1-2, with 7 bases aligning to TRBD1. The CDR3 covers 17 residues. CDR1 and CDR2 from the germline V gene are MNHEY and SMNVEV (reference sequence). V shed 6 bases and J 2 bases; nucleotides not matched to a gene: 15. CDR3: CASRRLSPGQLNYGYTF. The DNA of the CDR3 is TGTGCCAGCAGGCGACTCAGCCCGGGACAGCTAAACTATGGCTACACCTTC.

CDR3 protein: CSVGGGGHGYGYTF. The CDR3 DNA reads TGCAGCGTTGGGGGAGGGGGACACGGCTATGGCTACACCTTC. The V call is TRBV29-1, the J call TRBJ1-2; D is perhaps TRBD1 (6 bases). V was trimmed by 4 bases and J by 4 bases, leaving 16 bases between them. The length of the CDR3 is 14 residues. Looked up from germline, CDR1 is SQVTM and CDR2 is ANQGSEA.

CDR3 sequence reads: CASSSTGGIGGELFF. The DNA for the CDR3 is TGTGCCAGCAGTTCGACAGGGGGCATCGGCGGGGAGCTGTTTTTT. The rearrangement joins TRBV6-2 or TRBV6-3 to TRBJ2-2, with TRBD1 matching over 10 bases. The CDR3 has 15 amino acids. Germline loops: CDR1 MNHEY, CDR2 SVGEGT. J was trimmed by 7 bases and V by 4 bases; bases with no gene match: 6.

This clone was picked up one time. The chain recombines TRBV28 with TRBJ2-7; TRBD2 matches at 7 bases. V lost 2 bases to trimming and J lost 0 bases; unmatched junction nucleotides: 4. CDR3 length: 15 amino acids. Germline V gene sequence: CDR1 MDHEN, CDR2 SYDVKM. The CDR3 spells CASSLSGISSYEQYF. CDR3 in DNA: TGTGCCAGCAGTTTAAGCGGGATTAGCTCCTACGAGCAGTACTTC.

This sequence joins TRBV28 and TRBJ1-4; 8 positions match TRBD1. Unmatched junction bases numbered 7, after V lost 6 bases and J lost 7 bases. Germline V lookup: CDR1 MDHEN, CDR2 SYDVKM. This CDR3 contains 14 residues. CDR3 residues: CASRPPGGFEKLFF. The CDR3, as DNA: TGTGCCAGCAGACCCCCAGGGGGCTTTGAAAAACTGTTTTTT.

The chain uses TRBV20-1 and TRBJ2-5; D is unresolved. In germline, CDR1 is DFQATT, CDR2 SNEGSKA (reference sequence). This CDR3 has 11 amino acids. V lost 6 bases and J 5 bases, leaving 10 bases between the germline ends. Here the CDR3 reads CSAAHSETQYF. CDR3 DNA: TGCAGTGCCGCCCACTCGGAGACCCAGTACTTC.

V and J are TRBV24-1 and TRBJ2-2; D is uncertain. V was trimmed by 4 bases and J by 10 bases, leaving 15 bases between them. Germline V gene sequence: CDR1 KGHDR, CDR2 SFDVKD. CDR3 length: 14 residues. The CDR3: CATSEAGSPEELFF. CDR3 coding DNA: TGTGCCACCAGTGAAGCCGGGTCCCCGGAGGAGCTGTTTTTT.

The genes are TRBV3-1 (or the pseudogene TRBV3-2) and TRBJ2-2; 8 bases line up with TRBD1. Germline CDR1 LGHDT, CDR2 YNNKEL (reference sequence). Trimming cost V 4 bases and J 0 bases; bases outside gene matches: 10. CDR3 length equals 18 residues. The CDR3: CASSLNPRQGSNTGELFF. CDR3 sequence (DNA): TGTGCCAGCAGCCTCAACCCCCGACAGGGGTCGAACACCGGGGAGCTGTTTTTT.

The genes are TRBV5-1 and TRBJ2-2; a possible D gene is TRBD1 (6 bases). V lost 3 bases, J lost 4 bases, and 10 bases lay in between. CDR1 and CDR2 (germline): SGHRS, YFSETQ. This CDR3 has 14 amino acids. The CDR3 reads CASSSQGTTGELFF. CDR3 nucleotide sequence: TGCGCCAGCAGCTCTCAGGGGACCACCGGGGAGCTGTTTTTT.

The chain employs TRBV4-3 and TRBJ1-1, with D possibly matching TRBD1 (5 bases). Germline CDR1 and CDR2: LGHNA and YSLEER. The CDR3 has 16 residues. V gave up 1 base and J gave up 3 bases, with 15 bases separating them. The DNA of the CDR3 is TGCGCCAGCAGCCAAGTCTTATCAGGGAGGGACACTGAAGCTTTCTTT. Residues: CASSQVLSGRDTEAFF.

This clone appeared a single time. V gene TRBV5-6 combines with J gene TRBJ2-3; D is unclear. The germline V gene has CDR1 SGHDT and CDR2 YYEEEE. V was trimmed by 3 bases and J by 0 bases, leaving 8 bases between them. The CDR3 loop spans 14 amino acids. The CDR3 protein is CASSSVTSTDTQYF. CDR3 in DNA: TGTGCCAGCAGCTCGGTGACTAGCACAGATACGCAGTATTTT.

The rearrangement joins TRBV9 to TRBJ2-2, with a possible D match to TRBD2 (5 bases). Trimming took 4 bases from V and 5 from J, leaving 12 bases between them. CDR1 and CDR2 from the germline V gene are SGDLS and YYNGEE. The CDR3 sequence is 14 residues long. The CDR3 bases are TGTGCCAGCAGCCCCCCCACGGGAACCGGGGAGCTGTTTTTT. It yields the protein CASSPPTGTGELFF. Combining the CDR3 with reference TRBV9 and TRBJ2-2 gives the whole variable domain DSGVTQTPKHLITATGQRVTLRCSPRSGDLSVYWYQQSLDQGLQFLIQYYNGEERAKGNILERFSAQQFPDLHSELNLSSLELGDSALYFCASSPPTGTGELFFGEGSRLTVL.

The chain uses TRBV7-9 and TRBJ1-1; 11 bases map to TRBD1. Germline CDR1 reads SEHNR; CDR2 reads FQNEAQ (reference sequence). Trimming removed 7 bases from V and 6 bases from J; junction bases left unmatched: 13. The CDR3 runs 16 residues. This chain's CDR3 is CASTRPGQGDSAEAFF. Written as DNA, the CDR3 is TGTGCCAGCACCCGACCGGGACAGGGGGATTCCGCTGAAGCTTTCTTT.

The chain carries TRBV18 and TRBJ1-5; D remains ambiguous. The germline CDR1 and CDR2 sequences are KGHSH and LQKENI. Trimming took 1 base from V and 3 from J, leaving 13 bases between them. This CDR3 is built from 16 residues. DNA of the CDR3: TGTGCCAGCTCACCACAAGACACGGTGGCCAATCAGCCCCAGCATTTT. It specifies CASSPQDTVANQPQHF.